These 21 T cell receptor beta chains originate from one sample sequenced in a study of blood T cell repertoires in COVID-19. Clones were sequenced by immunoSEQ multiplex PCR, and TCRdb holds only the in-frame ones, with some missing. Of about 220,000 clones listed, approximately 85% are singletons. Sample: peripheral blood. These receptors were obtained from a woman in her 70s with COVID-19, enrolled during active disease.

The genes are TRBV11-3 and TRBJ1-4; a possible D gene is TRBD1 (6 bases). The CDR3 is 15 residues long. Germline CDR1 SGHNT, CDR2 YENEEA. V dropped 6 bases and J dropped 0 bases, with 11 bases sitting between them. CDR3 DNA sequence: TGTGCCAGCAGTCGGGGGGCTGCAACTAATGAAAAACTGTTTTTT. It translates to CASSRGAATNEKLFF.

The J gene is TRBJ1-1, the V gene TRBV7-9; TRBD1 is a possible D gene (5 bases). Germline values: CDR1 SEHNR, CDR2 FQNEAQ (reference sequence). CDR3 size: 15 residues. V was pared by 0 bases and J by 5 bases, with 13 bases between. The CDR3 bases are TGTGCCAGCAGCTTAGCGTTGGCAGGGTCTACTGAAGCTTTCTTT. Protein product: CASSLALAGSTEAFF. Full variable domain (remainder filled in from reference TRBV7-9 and TRBJ1-1): DTGVSQNPRHKITKRGQNVTFRCDPISEHNRLYWYRQTLGQGPEFLTYFQNEAQLEKSRLLSDRFSAERPKGSFSTLEIQRTEQGDSAMYLCASSLALAGSTEAFFGQGTRLTVV.

The chain couples TRBV2 to TRBJ1-2, with no clear D. The CDR3 loop spans 15 amino acids. V shed 8 bases and J shed 5 bases, with 21 bases lying between them. The V gene's germline CDR1 is SNHLY and CDR2 FYNNEI. CDR3 bases: TGTGCCAGCGGACTAGGGAGGCCTTTAGATTATGGCTACACCTTC. Translating gives CASGLGRPLDYGYTF.

This chain joins TRBV5-1 and TRBJ2-7, with D tentatively TRBD1 (5 bases). This CDR3 has 17 residues. Deletions cut 4 bases from V and 3 bases from J, with 23 bases between. The germline V gene has CDR1 SGHRS and CDR2 YFSETQ. The CDR3 reads CASSQDRAPDLFYEQYF. The CDR3 DNA follows: TGCGCCAGCAGCCAAGACAGAGCACCAGATCTTTTCTACGAGCAGTACTTC.

In its sample, this clone was seen a few times. This chain links TRBV12-3 or TRBV12-4 with TRBJ1-1, with D maybe TRBD1 (6 bases). The V end lost 7 bases, the J end lost 4 bases, and 13 bases lay between the germline ends. The CDR3 sequence is 13 residues long. This CDR3 reads CASKPGTSTEAFF. In nucleotides, the CDR3 is TGTGCCAGCAAACCTGGGACAAGCACTGAAGCTTTCTTT.

The rearrangement links TRBV18 to TRBJ1-1; 8 bases match TRBD1. The CDR3 contains 16 residues. Trimming took 3 bases from V and 10 from J; bases not matched to a gene: 16. Germline V gene lookup returns CDR1 KGHSH and CDR2 LQKENI. Written as DNA, the CDR3 is TGTGCCAGCTCACCTAGTTTGGACAGGGCCTCTTCCCGAGCTTTCTTT. Its protein product is CASSPSLDRASSRAFF.

This clone was observed a few times. The chain carries TRBV13 and TRBJ1-1, with D unclear. This CDR3 is 15 amino acids long. V was clipped by 1 base and J by 0 bases, with 9 bases between them. The V gene's germline CDR1 is PRHDT and CDR2 FYEKMQ (reference sequence). The CDR3 reads CASSLAQALNTEAFF. CDR3 nucleotide sequence: TGTGCCAGCAGCTTAGCCCAGGCCTTGAACACTGAAGCTTTCTTT.

The J gene is TRBJ2-2, the V gene TRBV9; 11 bases fit TRBD1. This CDR3 spans 16 amino acids. The V segment lost 5 bases and the J segment 6 bases; nucleotides outside the gene matches: 9. The V gene's germline CDR1 is SGDLS and CDR2 YYNGEE. The CDR3 loop is CASSQPDRGRPGELFF. CDR3 coding DNA: TGTGCCAGCAGTCAACCGGACAGGGGGCGCCCCGGGGAGCTGTTTTTT.

This clone has more than one count but fewer than ten. V is TRBV3-1 (or the pseudogene TRBV3-2) and J is TRBJ2-1, with 9 bases fitting TRBD2. Germline-derived CDR1 and CDR2 are LGHDT and YNNKEL (reference sequence). The junction had 2 bases not matched to a gene; V was cut back by 1 base and J by 4 bases. This CDR3 comprises 15 residues. The CDR3 is CASSQASGKYNEQFF. The CDR3 DNA is TGTGCCAGCAGCCAAGCTAGCGGGAAATACAATGAGCAGTTCTTC.

The genes are TRBV12-5 and TRBJ1-1; possible D gene TRBD1, 5 bases. CDR1 and CDR2 from the germline V gene are LGHNT and FRNRAP. V dropped 3 bases and J dropped 5 bases, with 16 bases sitting between them. The CDR3 loop spans 15 amino acids. The CDR3 loop is CASGFHQGAVTEAFF. CDR3 nucleotides: TGTGCTAGTGGTTTTCACCAAGGGGCGGTTACTGAAGCTTTCTTT.

The chain carries TRBV15 and TRBJ1-2; 11 positions agree with TRBD1. This CDR3 contains 16 residues. V shed 3 bases, J shed 8 bases, and the junction held 11 bases outside the gene matches. Germline CDR1 reads LNHNV; CDR2 reads YYDKDF (reference sequence). In nucleotides, the CDR3 is TGTGCCACCAGCAGGACAACCGGGACAGGGGGTCGAGGCTACACCTTC. Protein: CATSRTTGTGGRGYTF.

Only a few counts were recorded for this clone. This rearrangement joins TRBV4-2 to TRBJ1-1; 10 nucleotides align to TRBD1. There are 16 residues in the CDR3. Germline V gives CDR1 LGHNA, CDR2 YNFKEQ. With 5 bases clipped from V and 8 bases from J, the junction kept 14 bases outside the gene matches. CDR3 residues: CASSGGQGVSGGEAFF. CDR3 bases: TGTGCCAGCAGCGGTGGACAGGGGGTTTCCGGGGGCGAAGCTTTCTTT.

This sequence joins TRBV5-1 and TRBJ2-7; a weak D match, TRBD1 (6 bases). CDR1 SGHRS and CDR2 YFSETQ come from the germline V gene. Trimming shortened V by 0 bases and J by 0 bases, and 7 bases separated the two germline ends. The CDR3 extends over 14 amino acids. The CDR3 here is CASSLAQGSYEQYF. CDR3 in DNA: TGCGCCAGCAGCTTGGCACAGGGCTCCTACGAGCAGTACTTC. Using reference TRBV5-1 and TRBJ2-7 for the parts outside the CDR3, the full variable domain is KAGVTQTPRYLIKTRGQQVTLSCSPISGHRSVSWYQQTPGQGLQFLFEYFSETQRNKGNFPGRFSGRQFSNSRSEMNVSTLELGDSALYLCASSLAQGSYEQYFGPGTRLTVT.

The rearrangement uses TRBV7-2 and TRBJ2-1; tentative D call: TRBD2 (6 bases). Trimming took 6 bases from V and 10 from J, leaving 13 bases between them. This CDR3 comprises 12 residues. CDR1 is SGHTA, CDR2 FQGNSA, per germline. CDR3 sequence (DNA): TGTGCCAGCAGTCCCTCTAGCGAGGAGCAGTTCTTC. Its protein is CASSPSSEEQFF.

The chain is built from TRBV7-9 and TRBJ1-1; weak D call: TRBD1 (6 bases). CDR1 SEHNR and CDR2 FQNEAQ come from the germline V gene (reference sequence). The germline V and J ends were trimmed by 1 base and 4 bases, with 13 bases remaining between them. This CDR3 has 15 residues. The CDR3 loop reads CASSLVGQGSTEAFF. DNA of the CDR3: TGTGCCAGCAGCTTAGTGGGGCAGGGGTCCACTGAAGCTTTCTTT. Supplemented by reference TRBV7-9 and TRBJ1-1, the full variable domain reads DTGVSQNPRHKITKRGQNVTFRCDPISEHNRLYWYRQTLGQGPEFLTYFQNEAQLEKSRLLSDRFSAERPKGSFSTLEIQRTEQGDSAMYLCASSLVGQGSTEAFFGQGTRLTVV.

V is TRBV27 and J is TRBJ2-2, with D unresolved. Trimming removed 5 bases at V and 0 bases at J, with 4 bases between. This CDR3 has 13 residues. Germline CDR1 MNHEY, CDR2 SMNVEV (reference sequence). The CDR3 loop is CASSPTNTGELFF. CDR3 in DNA: TGTGCCAGCAGTCCAACGAACACCGGGGAGCTGTTTTTT.

The chain couples TRBV7-9 to TRBJ2-3, with D unresolved. CDR1 is SEHNR, CDR2 FQNEAQ, per germline (reference sequence). Trimming stripped 4 bases from V and 1 base from J, with 15 bases between. The CDR3 has 16 residues. CDR3 protein: CASSWLVLKGTDTQYF. CDR3 in DNA: TGTGCCAGCAGCTGGCTTGTGCTGAAAGGCACAGATACGCAGTATTTT. Based on the CDR3 plus reference TRBV7-9 and TRBJ2-3, the full variable domain is DTGVSQNPRHKITKRGQNVTFRCDPISEHNRLYWYRQTLGQGPEFLTYFQNEAQLEKSRLLSDRFSAERPKGSFSTLEIQRTEQGDSAMYLCASSWLVLKGTDTQYFGPGTRLTVL.

V is TRBV7-2 and J is TRBJ1-2; 8 bases agree with TRBD1. CDR1 is SGHTA, CDR2 FQGNSA, per germline. Trimming cost V 5 bases and J 4 bases; bases outside gene matches: 6. This CDR3 contains 14 residues. CDR3 coding DNA: TGTGCCAGCAGCCCAGGACAGGGATTCTATGGCTACACCTTC. Amino acid sequence: CASSPGQGFYGYTF.

The chain is built from TRBV19 and TRBJ2-5; 9 nucleotides align to TRBD1. The CDR3 is 14 residues long. CDR1 LNHDA and CDR2 SQIVND come from the germline V gene (reference sequence). V shed 5 bases and J 4 bases; nucleotides not matched to a gene: 5. The CDR3: CASSATGGAETQYF. The CDR3 nucleotides are TGTGCCAGTAGTGCGACAGGGGGTGCAGAGACCCAGTACTTC.

The chain has TRBV5-1 and TRBJ2-7, with D maybe TRBD1 (5 bases). The CDR3 has 16 residues. From germline, CDR1 is SGHRS and CDR2 YFSETQ. Trimming removed 0 bases from V and 3 bases from J, with 16 bases in between. CDR3 residues: CASSLEWPGSGYEQYF. In DNA form, the CDR3 reads TGCGCCAGCAGCTTGGAATGGCCAGGGTCAGGCTACGAGCAGTACTTC.

The rearrangement joins TRBV12-5 to TRBJ1-6, with a weak D call TRBD1 (6 bases). Germline V gene data show CDR1 as LGHNT and CDR2 as FRNRAP. Between the trimmed V and J ends, which lost 1 base and 0 bases, there was a span of 7 bases. CDR3 length equals 16 residues. The CDR3 sequence is CASGLAQGSYNSPLHF. The CDR3 coding sequence is TGTGCTAGTGGTTTGGCACAGGGCTCCTATAATTCACCCCTCCACTTT.